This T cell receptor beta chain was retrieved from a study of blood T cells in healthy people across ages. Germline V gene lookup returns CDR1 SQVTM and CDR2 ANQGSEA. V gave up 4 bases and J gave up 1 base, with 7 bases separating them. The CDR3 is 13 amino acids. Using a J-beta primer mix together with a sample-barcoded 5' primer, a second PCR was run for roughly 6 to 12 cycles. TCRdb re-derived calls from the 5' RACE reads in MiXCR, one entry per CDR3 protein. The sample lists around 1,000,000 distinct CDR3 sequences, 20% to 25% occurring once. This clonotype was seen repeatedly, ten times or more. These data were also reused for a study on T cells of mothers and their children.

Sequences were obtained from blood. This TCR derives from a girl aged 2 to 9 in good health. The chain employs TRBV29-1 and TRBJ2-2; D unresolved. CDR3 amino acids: CSVVAGNTGELFF. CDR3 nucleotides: TGCAGCGTTGTCGCAGGGAACACCGGGGAGCTGTTTTTT.